The T cell receptor (beta chain) under discussion was sequenced for a study of T-cell reconstitution after alpha-beta-depleted transplantation in children. Per the germline V gene, CDR1 is SEHNR and CDR2 is FQNEAQ (reference sequence). The CDR3 sequence is 14 residues long. V was pared by 5 bases and J by 4 bases, with 12 bases between. Study observations and caveats: T-cell counts and diversity at one year post-transplant came mainly from newly produced T cells.

About this clonotype itself: Its antigen is not identified.

Unique molecular identifiers tagged the TCRbeta library. TCRdb re-called the PCR reads through MiXCR, storing one row per CDR3 protein. The sample records over 200,000 distinct CDR3 sequences, under 13% being singletons. The chain joins TRBV7-9 to TRBJ1-3; D is unresolved. The TCR originated in a child in the first two years of life with acute myeloid leukemia, due to receive a stem cell transplant. This sample comprised PBMCs, obtained before TCRalphabeta/CD19-depleted stem cell transplant. CDR3 protein: CASSLQGRGNTIYF. In nucleotides, the CDR3 is TGTGCCAGCAGCCTTCAAGGAAGGGGAAACACCATATATTTT.